Following are 21 T cell receptor beta chains from one sample sequenced in a study of cytomegalovirus exposure and HLA in healthy donors (dated by TCRdb to 2016 to 2017). Library preparation was by the immunoSEQ multiplex PCR assay. A mixture of 60 forward primers for TCR Vbeta segments and 13 reverse primers for TCR Jbeta segments was used in the multiplex PCR. TCRdb provides this immuneACCESS table in a form limited to in-frame rearrangements. Some clones are lacking; in checked studies, under half of them reflect an unresolved V gene, and why the rest are absent is not known. The sample yields approximately 180,000 clones; roughly 81% were counted once. Jointly, the top ten make up under 5% of the sample. Sequences were obtained from PBMCs. The receptors were sampled from a girl between 5 and 17 years old in good health and CMV-seropositive.

The chain carries TRBV28 and TRBJ2-2; 9 bases map to TRBD2. The CDR3 has 17 amino acids. The germline V gene encodes CDR1 MDHEN and CDR2 SYDVKM. J lost 6 bases, V lost 5 bases, and 13 bases had no gene match. CDR3 loop: CASSQIGLAGRAGELFF. DNA of the CDR3: TGTGCCAGCAGTCAAATAGGCCTAGCGGGGCGCGCCGGGGAGCTGTTTTTT.

The rearrangement joins TRBV9 to TRBJ1-1, with TRBD1 matching over 10 bases. CDR3 length: 14 residues. V was clipped by 4 bases and J by 6 bases; unmatched bases: 6. The germline gives CDR1 SGDLS, CDR2 YYNGEE. The CDR3 DNA sequence: TGTGCCAGCAGCCCTGGGACAGGGGAGGCTGAAGCTTTCTTT. Protein: CASSPGTGEAEAFF.

This clone was counted a few times. The V call is TRBV2, the J call TRBJ1-5; 9 nucleotides agree with TRBD1. V lost 4 bases and J lost 4; bases outside the gene matches: 5. This CDR3 has 15 residues. Germline values: CDR1 SNHLY, CDR2 FYNNEI. This CDR3 is CASSVGGTGNQPQHF. The CDR3 DNA reads as TGTGCCAGCAGTGTGGGTGGGACAGGGAATCAGCCCCAGCATTTT. The variable domain in full, with the rest retrieved from reference TRBV2 and TRBJ1-5, is EPEVTQTPSHQVTQMGQEVILRCVPISNHLYFYWYRQILGQKVEFLVSFYNNEISEKSEIFDDQFSVERPDGSNFTLKIRSTKLEDSAMYFCASSVGGTGNQPQHFGDGTRLSIL.

The V call is TRBV19, the J call TRBJ2-4, with 7 bases fitting TRBD1. The CDR3 loop spans 20 amino acids. V was pared by 6 bases and J by 0 bases, with 20 bases of the junction left unmatched. The V gene's germline CDR1 is LNHDA and CDR2 SQIVND (reference sequence). The CDR3 DNA is TGTGCCAGTAGCATGGACAGGACGCGTTATTTGACCTCAGCCAAAAACATTCAGTACTTC. Protein product: CASSMDRTRYLTSAKNIQYF.

V and J are TRBV6-4 and TRBJ2-3; perhaps TRBD2 as D (5 bases). The V end lost 0 bases, the J end lost 5 bases, and 9 bases lay between the germline ends. This CDR3 is built from 14 residues. Per the germline V gene, CDR1 is MRHNA and CDR2 is SNTAGT. In DNA form, the CDR3 reads TGTGCCAGCAGTGACTCGGCGGAGGTAGATACGCAGTATTTT. Its translation: CASSDSAEVDTQYF.

The CDR3 nucleotides are TGTGCCAGCAGTCCAGGACAGGGATTAGCCAAAAACATTCAGTACTTC. Encoded protein: CASSPGQGLAKNIQYF. This chain links TRBV27 with TRBJ2-4; TRBD1 matches at 8 bases. CDR1 is MNHEY, CDR2 SMNVEV, per germline (reference sequence). Trimming cost V 5 bases and J 0 bases; bases outside gene matches: 6. This CDR3 comprises 16 residues.

The J gene is TRBJ2-2, the V gene TRBV18; 7 bases align to TRBD2. The CDR3 runs to 16 residues. V was pared by 0 bases and J by 0 bases, with 1 base of the junction left unmatched. CDR1 is KGHSH, CDR2 LQKENI, per germline. DNA of the CDR3: TGTGCCAGCTCACCACCGGGGGGGACGAACACCGGGGAGCTGTTTTTT. Translated, it gives CASSPPGGTNTGELFF.

J is TRBJ1-4 and V is TRBV5-4; TRBD1 matches at 10 bases. V was pared by 2 bases and J by 8 bases, with 3 bases of the junction left unmatched. The CDR3 sequence is 14 residues long. CDR1 is SGHNT, CDR2 YYREEE, per germline (reference sequence). The CDR3 sequence: CASSLGQGGEKLFF. Written as DNA, the CDR3 is TGTGCCAGCAGCTTAGGACAGGGGGGCGAAAAACTGTTTTTT.

The chain recombines TRBV4-1 with TRBJ1-1; no clear D gene. This CDR3 comprises 13 residues. Trimming pared 8 bases from V and 0 bases from J, leaving 10 bases between. The germline gives CDR1 MGHRA, CDR2 YSYEKL. The CDR3 is CASRGTLNTEAFF. CDR3 coding DNA: TGCGCCAGCCGAGGCACTTTGAACACTGAAGCTTTCTTT.

The chain is built from TRBV7-9 and TRBJ2-2; tentative D call: TRBD2 (6 bases). Trimming cost V 6 bases and J 7 bases, with 30 bases left between them. CDR3 length: 19 residues. Per germline, CDR1 SEHNR and CDR2 FQNEAQ (reference sequence). CDR3 region: CASSNVLAGGESRGGELFF. As DNA, the CDR3 is TGTGCCAGCAGTAACGTATTGGCGGGCGGGGAGTCCCGAGGCGGGGAGCTGTTTTTT.

The chain recombines TRBV6-5 with TRBJ1-1; 8 nucleotides match TRBD1. The CDR3 extends over 13 amino acids. The germline CDR1 and CDR2 sequences are MNHEY and SVGAGI. V shed 6 bases and J 5 bases; nucleotides not matched to a gene: 5. The CDR3 DNA reads TGTGCCAGCAGCAGGGGGCGCGGGACTGAAGCTTTCTTT. Translated: CASSRGRGTEAFF.

The table lists this clone with a few counts. This chain links TRBV14 with TRBJ2-7, with D perhaps matching TRBD1 (6 bases). Germline V lookup: CDR1 SGHDN, CDR2 FVKESK. The V end lost 1 base, the J end lost 3 bases, and 7 bases lay between the germline ends. The CDR3 runs to 13 residues. The CDR3 DNA is TGTGCCAGCAGCCAAGGCAGGGGCTACGAGCAGTACTTC. Protein: CASSQGRGYEQYF.

The chain carries TRBV30 and TRBJ1-2; possibly TRBD1 for D (6 bases). Trimming removed 4 bases from V and 3 bases from J, with 12 bases in between. The CDR3 spans 13 residues. Germline CDR1 and CDR2: GTSNPN and SVGIG (reference sequence). CDR3 in DNA: TGTGCCTGGATGGACAGAGCTTACTATGGCTACACCTTC. Amino acids: CAWMDRAYYGYTF.

Regarding this clone: At the DNA level, this CDR3 is encoded by other sequences in the same sample as well. The J gene is TRBJ1-1, the V gene TRBV4-1, with 9 bases lining up with TRBD1. The CDR3 covers 14 residues. Trimming at V came to 3 bases and at J to 4 bases, leaving 3 bases not matched to a gene. Germline V CDR1 and CDR2: MGHRA, YSYEKL. The CDR3 DNA follows: TGCGCCAGCAGCCAGGACAGGGGCGGCACTGAAGCTTTCTTT. Amino acid sequence: CASSQDRGGTEAFF.

This clone was counted once. The chain combines TRBV6-1 with TRBJ1-2; D is unclear. V lost 0 bases and J 8 bases, leaving 10 bases between the germline ends. This CDR3 is 13 amino acids long. Germline values: CDR1 MNHNS, CDR2 SASEGT. Here the CDR3 reads CASSEARGRGYTF. CDR3 coding DNA: TGTGCCAGCAGTGAAGCGCGGGGAAGGGGCTACACCTTC.

The sample holds one count of this clone. V and J are TRBV11-3 and TRBJ2-7; 7 nucleotides match TRBD1. V lost 5 bases to trimming and J lost 4 bases; unmatched junction nucleotides: 8. Germline V gene sequence: CDR1 SGHNT, CDR2 YENEEA. This CDR3 comprises 14 residues. The CDR3 nucleotides read TGTGCCAGCAGCCTAGGGGGCTTGTTTTACGAGCAGTACTTC. Translated: CASSLGGLFYEQYF.

In the case of this clone: This sample also contains other DNA sequences that code for the same CDR3. The rearrangement joins TRBV7-3 to TRBJ2-3; TRBD2 matches at 8 bases. Trimming removed 5 bases from V and 0 bases from J; junction bases left unmatched: 4. CDR1 is SGHTA, CDR2 FQGTGA, per germline. CDR3 length equals 15 residues. CDR3 sequence: CASSLAGSSTDTQYF. CDR3 DNA sequence: TGTGCCAGCAGCCTAGCGGGCTCTAGCACAGATACGCAGTATTTT.

The CDR3 loop is CASSGTSGGLGPYNEQFF. The CDR3 DNA reads TGTGCCAGCAGCGGGACTAGCGGGGGCCTAGGACCCTACAATGAGCAGTTCTTC. This chain uses TRBV2 with TRBJ2-1; 14 nucleotides agree with TRBD2. The CDR3 extends over 18 amino acids. J lost 2 bases, V lost 6 bases, and 9 bases had no gene match. The germline V gene has CDR1 SNHLY and CDR2 FYNNEI. The full variable domain, in which reference TRBV2 and TRBJ2-1 provide the parts outside the CDR3, is EPEVTQTPSHQVTQMGQEVILRCVPISNHLYFYWYRQILGQKVEFLVSFYNNEISEKSEIFDDQFSVERPDGSNFTLKIRSTKLEDSAMYFCASSGTSGGLGPYNEQFFGPGTRLTVL.

This chain links TRBV7-3 with TRBJ2-7; D is possibly TRBD1 (6 bases). The V gene's germline CDR1 is SGHTA and CDR2 FQGTGA. V was shortened by 5 bases and J by 2 bases, with 10 bases between the two germline ends. This CDR3 has 13 amino acids. The CDR3 loop is CASSLQGTYEQYF. The CDR3 nucleotides read TGTGCCAGCAGCCTACAGGGTACCTACGAGCAGTACTTC.

About this clone: This CDR3 is also generated by other DNA sequences in the sample. V usage is TRBV11-2 and J usage is TRBJ2-3; 8 bases line up with TRBD2. The germline gives CDR1 SGHAT, CDR2 FQNNGV. The CDR3 totals 16 residues. With 1 base clipped from V and 0 bases from J, the junction kept 3 bases outside the gene matches. This CDR3 is CASSLVGGGSTDTQYF. The CDR3 region has the DNA TGTGCCAGCAGCTTAGTCGGGGGGGGTAGCACAGATACGCAGTATTTT.

The rearrangement uses TRBV6-1 and TRBJ2-1, with a possible D match to TRBD1 (7 bases). Looked up from germline, CDR1 is MNHNS and CDR2 is SASEGT. V shed 5 bases and J shed 2 bases, with 10 bases lying between them. CDR3 length: 14 amino acids. The CDR3 sequence: CASSSGGTYNEQFF. CDR3 DNA: TGTGCCAGCAGTTCAGGGGGGACCTACAATGAGCAGTTCTTC.